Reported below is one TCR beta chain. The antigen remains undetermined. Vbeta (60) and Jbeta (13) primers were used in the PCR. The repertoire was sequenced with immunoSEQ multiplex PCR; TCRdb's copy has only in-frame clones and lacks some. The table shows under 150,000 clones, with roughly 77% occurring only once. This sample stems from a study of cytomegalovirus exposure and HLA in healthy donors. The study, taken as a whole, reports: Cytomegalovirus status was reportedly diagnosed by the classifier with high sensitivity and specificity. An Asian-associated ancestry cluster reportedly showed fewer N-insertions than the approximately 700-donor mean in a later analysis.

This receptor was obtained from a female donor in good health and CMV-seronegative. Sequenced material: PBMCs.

This CDR3 is CASSPPDRADTGELFF. CDR3 DNA sequence: TGTGCCAGCAGCCCCCCGGACAGGGCGGACACCGGGGAGCTGTTTTTT. V is TRBV7-8 and J is TRBJ2-2; 8 nucleotides align to TRBD1. Germline V gene sequence: CDR1 SGHVS, CDR2 FQNEAQ. V gave up 5 bases and J gave up 3 bases; unmatched junction bases: 8. This CDR3 is 16 amino acids long.